The T cell receptor (beta chain) described here comes from a study of cytomegalovirus exposure and HLA in healthy donors. Study at large: Among the 300 to 400 donors who were genotyped, approximately 84% fell in the genetic ancestry cluster that is associated with self-reported Caucasian donors. Study results and limitations: Previously analyzed data showed that most TCR beta V segments were productive at a frequency of about 87% or about 30%. V- and J-gene trimming of TCR beta was linked (in a later analysis) to a missense DCLRE1C variant.

In the PCR, 60 Vbeta and 13 Jbeta primers were used. Repertoires were generated with immunoSEQ multiplex PCR, while TCRdb's copy carries only in-frame clones and drops some. The repertoire holds tens of thousands of clones, with roughly 90% as singletons. For this clone: Its antigen is as yet unknown.

Healthy bone marrow donors made up the donor group. The sequenced sample was PBMCs. The sequence was collected from a woman aged 18-35 years in good health and CMV-seronegative.

The CDR3 bases are TGTGCCAGCAGTTTAGCACTAAACTATGGCTACACCTTC. Translating gives CASSLALNYGYTF. The chain has TRBV28 and TRBJ1-2, with D uncertain. This CDR3 region has 13 residues. Germline-derived CDR1 and CDR2 are MDHEN and SYDVKM. V lost 2 bases and J 2 bases, leaving 6 bases between the germline ends.